What follows describes a single T cell receptor beta chain. The sample comes from a study of T cell responses to AZD1222 COVID-19 vaccine. The CDR3 spans 15 residues. Germline V gene lookup returns CDR1 SGHDT and CDR2 YYEEEE. Unmatched junction bases numbered 6, after V lost 0 bases and J lost 4 bases. Some clones are missing from TCRdb's copy, which holds only in-frame ones; the method was immunoSEQ multiplex PCR. The data hold 99,000 or so clones, with roughly 80% observed a single time. The chain links TRBV5-6 to TRBJ2-7; TRBD1 matches 8 bases. The origin of this receptor is an adult in good health. The sequencing here drew on peripheral blood, taken on day 0 of AZD1222 vaccination. CDR3 sequence reads: CASSLGGTGGYEQYF. Written as DNA, the CDR3 is TGTGCCAGCAGCTTGGGGGGGACAGGAGGGTACGAGCAGTACTTC.